A single sample gave rise to the 20 T cell receptor beta chains below, sequenced in a study of T cells in women clearing cervical HPV infection. Data came from immunoSEQ multiplex PCR; TCRdb stores just in-frame clones and leaves some out. The sample's table shows tens of thousands of clones. The sample was blood buffy coat. All receptors derive from a woman aged 18 to 75 with a cervical HPV16 infection that either progressed to CIN3+ or cleared (not recorded which).

Concerning this clone: The observed sequence ends 3 residues before the CDR3 terminus, with the missing tail filled in from the germline J gene. The J gene is TRBJ1-2, the V gene TRBV5-5; D not certain. The CDR3 spans 13 residues. Between the trimmed V and J ends, which lost 5 bases and 5 bases, there was a span of 13 bases. From germline, CDR1 is SGHKS and CDR2 YYEKEE (reference sequence). Incomplete CDR3 DNA: TGTGCCAGCAGTCAGACATCTTATTATGGC. It yields the protein CASSQTSYYG. The entire CDR3 reads CASSQTSYYGYTF.

Note on this clone: The read comes to an end 3 residues before the CDR3 does, leaving the germline J gene to fill in the end. The gene calls are TRBV19 and TRBJ1-2; D is uncertain. Germline V gene sequence: CDR1 LNHDA, CDR2 SQIVND (reference sequence). This CDR3 contains 13 residues. CDR3 DNA, as far as it was read: TGTGCCAGTAGTATTACAGTCTCCTACGAC. Its protein is CASSITVSYD. The CDR3 reads in full as CASSITVSYDYTF.

Remarks on this clone: The sequence runs out 3 residues before the end of the CDR3; the remainder is reconstructed from the germline J gene. The chain is built from TRBV7-6 and TRBJ1-5, with 7 positions matching TRBD1. From germline, CDR1 is SGHVS and CDR2 FNYEAQ. This CDR3 has 15 amino acids. With 5 bases clipped from V and 0 bases from J, the junction kept 4 bases outside the gene matches. This CDR3 reads CASSPRTGSNQPQHF. The CDR3 DNA, read in part, is TGTGCCAGCAGCCCCAGGACAGGTAGCAATCAGCCC.

With regard to this clone: The CDR3 is cut off 3 residues early in the read; its end comes from the germline J gene. This chain joins TRBV20-1 and TRBJ2-1; 11 nucleotides match TRBD2. Losses at the gene ends were 6 bases for V and 7 bases for J; bases not matched to a gene: 8. CDR1 and CDR2 (germline): DFQATT, SNEGSKA (reference sequence). The CDR3 runs 14 residues. The CDR3 DNA, read in part, is TGCAGTGCCGCCCTAGCGGGAGGTTTAAATGAG. Residues: CSAALAGGLNE. The whole CDR3 sequence is CSAALAGGLNEQFF.

This CDR3 is CASSEVEGVGGYTF. CDR3 bases read: TGTGCCAGCAGTGAAGTGGAGGGGGTAGGTGGC. The gene calls are TRBV6-1 and TRBJ1-2, with TRBD1 as a possible D gene (6 bases). Read sequence stops 3 residues before the CDR3 end, and the germline J gene provides the missing end. Trimming removed 1 base from V and 7 bases from J, with 13 bases in between. CDR1 and CDR2 from the germline V gene are MNHNS and SASEGT. The CDR3 runs to 14 residues.

Concerning this clone: The read is 3 residues too short to cover the CDR3 end, so that end is filled in from the germline J gene. The chain links TRBV10-3 to TRBJ2-2, with 16 bases aligning to TRBD2. V was pared by 4 bases and J by 0 bases, with 5 bases of the junction left unmatched. The CDR3 is 19 amino acids. Germline lookup yields CDR1 ENHRY and CDR2 SYGVKD. The DNA read from the CDR3 is TGTGCCATCAGTGGAACCGGGACTAGCGGGGGGGCGAACACCGGGGAG. Its translation: CAISGTGTSGGANTGE. The CDR3 reads in full as CAISGTGTSGGANTGELFF.

In regard to this clone: The read ends 3 residues shy of where the CDR3 ends; the end is completed using the germline J gene. The rearrangement uses TRBV19 and TRBJ1-2, with D uncertain. The CDR3 has 11 amino acids. Looked up from germline, CDR1 is LNHDA and CDR2 is SQIVND (reference sequence). V was cut by 5 bases and J by 1 base, with 2 bases left in between. This CDR3 reads CASSRNYGYTF. CDR3 DNA, as far as it was read: TGTGCCAGTAGTCGTAACTATGGC.

With regard to this clone: A read error may produce the germline difference seen at one junction end. With the read ending 3 residues before the CDR3 end, the germline J gene is used to fill in that end. J is TRBJ2-7 and V is TRBV7-7; 7 bases fit TRBD2. Germline CDR1 reads SSHAT; CDR2 reads FNYEAQ (reference sequence). The CDR3 is 15 amino acids. The CDR3 bases that were read are TGTGCTAGCAGCTTGGGGCGGGGGAACTCCTACGAG. It translates to CASSLGRGNSYE. The entire CDR3 protein reads CASSLGRGNSYEQYF.

Concerning this clone: The sequence runs out 3 residues before the end of the CDR3; the remainder is reconstructed from the germline J gene. J is TRBJ2-5 and V is TRBV5-4; D call uncertain. The CDR3 consists of 12 residues. Germline-derived CDR1 and CDR2 are SGHNT and YYREEE (reference sequence). V lost 0 bases and J 5 bases, leaving 5 bases between the germline ends. The sequenced CDR3 bases are TGTGCCAGCAGCTTGGCCCTTGAGACC. Translating it yields CASSLALET. The complete CDR3 sequence is CASSLALETQYF.

Note on this clone: With the read ending 3 residues before the CDR3 end, the germline J gene is used to fill in that end. V usage is TRBV5-4 and J usage is TRBJ2-5, with 7 bases matching TRBD2. V gave up 7 bases and J gave up 1 base; unmatched junction bases: 7. The CDR3 has 14 amino acids. Germline assignment: CDR1 SGHNT and CDR2 YYREEE (reference sequence). The CDR3 bases that were read are TGTGCCAGCTTCGAGAAGCGGGGCCAAGAGACC. This sequence encodes CASFEKRGQET. The full CDR3 reads CASFEKRGQETQYF.

About this clone: The read ends 3 residues before the CDR3 terminus; that terminus is restored from the germline J gene. J is TRBJ2-5 and V is TRBV20-1, with TRBD2 matching over 7 bases. The CDR3 sequence is 12 residues long. The V and J ends lost 5 bases and 2 bases, in that order; junction bases with no gene match: 2. The V gene's germline CDR1 is DFQATT and CDR2 SNEGSKA (reference sequence). CDR3 amino acids: CSAAGVQETQYF. The sequenced part of the CDR3 DNA is TGCAGTGCTGCGGGAGTTCAAGAGACC.

To note about this clone: The read terminates 3 residues before the CDR3 end, so the remaining end is supplied by the germline J gene. The chain employs TRBV30 and TRBJ1-4, with D perhaps TRBD1 (5 bases). CDR1 is GTSNPN and CDR2 is SVGIG in the germline V gene (reference sequence). This CDR3 comprises 11 residues. The CDR3: CAWNQGGKLFF. Partial CDR3 DNA: TGTGCCTGGAACCAGGGTGGGAAA.

Concerning this clone itself: The junction shows a germline mismatch at one end, possibly a read error. The read gets to within 3 residues of the CDR3 end, and the germline J gene fills in the rest. The identical CDR3 is also encoded by other nucleotide sequences in the sample. The V gene is TRBV7-9, the J gene TRBJ1-3; D not resolved. The CDR3 extends over 15 amino acids. CDR1 is SEHNR and CDR2 is FQNEAQ in the germline V gene (reference sequence). CDR3 region: CASSAVQAAGNTIYF. The sequenced part of the CDR3 DNA is TGTGCCAGCAGCGCGGTCCAAGCGGCAGGAAACACG.

Comments on this clone: Read sequence stops 3 residues before the CDR3 end, and the germline J gene provides the missing end. The chain uses TRBV11-3 and TRBJ1-4; 9 nucleotides line up with TRBD1. Germline trimming cut 5 bases from V and 4 bases from J; bases unmatched to any gene: 5. Germline V gives CDR1 SGHNT, CDR2 YENEEA. The CDR3 totals 15 residues. The CDR3 bases that were read are TGTGCCAGCAGCCGGACAGGGGTTAATAATGAAAAA. Translating gives CASSRTGVNNEK. Given in full, the CDR3 is CASSRTGVNNEKLFF.

About this clone: The CDR3 end is not reached by the read, which stops 3 residues before it; the germline J gene fills it in. The chain is built from TRBV30 and TRBJ2-3, with D maybe TRBD1 (6 bases). Germline V lookup: CDR1 GTSNPN, CDR2 SVGIG (reference sequence). V dropped 3 bases and J dropped 5 bases, with 9 bases sitting between them. The CDR3 is made up of 12 amino acids. The CDR3 bases that were read are TGTGCCTGGAGCACACAGGGAGATACG. It translates to CAWSTQGDT. The CDR3 as a whole reads CAWSTQGDTQYF.

Remarks on this clone: The CDR3 end is not reached by the read, which stops 3 residues before it; the germline J gene fills it in. This chain joins TRBV20-1 and TRBJ2-5; 8 positions match TRBD2. Germline V CDR1 and CDR2: DFQATT, SNEGSKA (reference sequence). V was pared by 3 bases and J by 4 bases, with 4 bases of the junction left unmatched. CDR3 length: 13 amino acids. CDR3 sequence reads: CSASSGIRETQYF. The part of the CDR3 DNA that was read is TGCAGTGCTAGTAGCGGGATTAGAGAGACC.

On this clone: The CDR3 end is not reached by the read, which stops 3 residues before it; the germline J gene fills it in. The chain is built from TRBV29-1 and TRBJ2-4; 8 bases map to TRBD1. Germline V gene lookup returns CDR1 SQVTM and CDR2 ANQGSEA. This CDR3 region has 12 residues. The CDR3 bases that were read are TGCAGCGTTGTGGGACAGGTGGGGCCT. Its translation is CSVVGQVGP. The complete CDR3 sequence is CSVVGQVGPQYF.

As concerns this clone: Read data end 3 residues before the CDR3 end; the end is taken from the germline J gene. This chain uses TRBV19 with TRBJ1-5; 7 bases are shared with TRBD1. Germline V gene lookup returns CDR1 LNHDA and CDR2 SQIVND (reference sequence). The V gene end was trimmed by 5 bases and the J gene end by 3 bases; junction bases not matched to a gene: 7. The CDR3 totals 15 residues. The CDR3 loop reads CASSLRDSDNQPQHF. The CDR3 DNA, read in part, is TGTGCCAGTAGTCTCCGGGACAGTGACAATCAGCCC.

As for this clone: The observed sequence ends 3 residues before the CDR3 terminus, with the missing tail filled in from the germline J gene. J is TRBJ2-1 and V is TRBV7-2; D uncertain. V lost 5 bases and J 9 bases, leaving 17 bases between the germline ends. The length of the CDR3 is 14 residues. CDR1 and CDR2 (germline): SGHTA, FQGNSA. The CDR3 bases that were read are TGTGCCAGCAGCCTGGCTTCTGGTGGTCTTGAG. As protein: CASSLASGGLE. The whole CDR3 sequence reads CASSLASGGLEQFF.

Regarding this clone: Read sequence stops 3 residues before the CDR3 end, and the germline J gene provides the missing end. The rearrangement joins TRBV7-8 to TRBJ1-1, with 7 bases identical to TRBD1. The germline gives CDR1 SGHVS, CDR2 FQNEAQ. V lost 7 bases to trimming and J lost 4 bases; unmatched junction nucleotides: 12. This CDR3 is 15 amino acids long. The DNA read from the CDR3 is TGTGCCAGCAACGGCCCGGGACAGAGATTCACTGAA. Protein sequence: CASNGPGQRFTE. The complete CDR3 protein is CASNGPGQRFTEAFF.